Below, 30 T cell receptor beta chains from the same sample are listed, as sequenced in a study of blood T cells in healthy people across ages. PCR was performed a second time for about 6 to 11 cycles using a sample-barcoded 5' primer and a J-beta primer mix. MiXCR was run by TCRdb on the 5' RACE reads, yielding one entry per CDR3 protein. The profile shows 900,000 to 950,000 distinct CDR3 sequences, about 29% of them singletons. This same sample was also part of a study on T cells of mothers and their children.

Sequencing was carried out using blood. Every receptor here comes from a woman in her thirties or forties in good health.

This clonotype appeared a single time. J is TRBJ1-1 and V is TRBV20-1; 9 bases map to TRBD1. Trimming at V came to 6 bases and at J to 6 bases, leaving 14 bases not matched to a gene. Germline CDR1 is DFQATT and CDR2 is SNEGSKA (reference sequence). The CDR3 sequence is 15 residues long. CDR3 sequence (DNA): TGCAGTGCGGTCGGACAGGGGACAAGATTGTCTGAAGCTTTCTTT. Translated, it gives CSAVGQGTRLSEAFF.

Notes on this clonotype: It may be a read error: a sequence one base away is much more abundant. CDR3 in amino acids: CSVEGRANYGYTF. Here the CDR3 DNA reads TGCAGCGTTGAGGGCAGGGCTAACTATGGCTACACCTTC. The V and J genes are TRBV29-1 and TRBJ1-2; a possible D gene is TRBD1 (5 bases). V was pared by 3 bases and J by 0 bases, with 8 bases between. The CDR3 length is 13 residues. Germline CDR1 reads SQVTM; CDR2 reads ANQGSEA.

Worth noting for this clonotype: This clone may be a read error of a much larger clone one base away. V and J are TRBV2 and TRBJ1-5; possibly TRBD1 for D (6 bases). Trimming stripped 6 bases from V and 9 bases from J, with 18 bases between. This CDR3 is built from 14 residues. CDR1 SNHLY and CDR2 FYNNEI come from the germline V gene. CDR3 DNA sequence: TGTGCCAGCAGCCAGGACGGGGGGCAACTGCCCCAGCATTTT. This translates into CASSQDGGQLPQHF. The whole variable domain, filled in from reference TRBV2 and TRBJ1-5, reads EPEVTQTPSHQVTQMGQEVILRCVPISNHLYFYWYRQILGQKVEFLVSFYNNEISEKSEIFDDQFSVERPDGSNFTLKIRSTKLEDSAMYFCASSQDGGQLPQHFGDGTRLSIL.

This clonotype was found once. V is TRBV5-1 and J is TRBJ1-5; a possible D gene is TRBD1 (5 bases). There are 14 residues in the CDR3. Germline V gene data show CDR1 as SGHRS and CDR2 as YFSETQ. Trimming pared 2 bases from V and 1 base from J, leaving 7 bases between. CDR3 region: CASSFEGSNQPQHF. As DNA, the CDR3 is TGCGCCAGCAGCTTTGAGGGGAGCAATCAGCCCCAGCATTTT. The variable domain in full, completed from reference TRBV5-1 and TRBJ1-5, reads KAGVTQTPRYLIKTRGQQVTLSCSPISGHRSVSWYQQTPGQGLQFLFEYFSETQRNKGNFPGRFSGRQFSNSRSEMNVSTLELGDSALYLCASSFEGSNQPQHFGDGTRLSIL.

In this sample, this clonotype turned up a few times. This chain joins TRBV27 and TRBJ1-1, with a possible D match to TRBD1 (6 bases). The CDR3 has 15 amino acids. Per the germline V gene, CDR1 is MNHEY and CDR2 is SMNVEV (reference sequence). The V end lost 5 bases, the J end lost 6 bases, and 19 bases lay between the germline ends. CDR3: CASSPNPHGGAEAFF. In DNA form, the CDR3 reads TGTGCCAGCAGTCCCAACCCCCACGGGGGCGCTGAAGCTTTCTTT.

The genes are TRBV12-3 or TRBV12-4 and TRBJ2-5; D possibly corresponds to TRBD2 (5 bases). Trimming took 5 bases from V and 2 from J, leaving 15 bases between them. This CDR3 is 15 amino acids long. DNA of the CDR3: TGTGCCAGCAGTCTAGAGGGCAAACGACAAGAGACCCAGTACTTC. This gives the protein CASSLEGKRQETQYF.

This clonotype was observed at least ten times. The V gene is TRBV27, the J gene TRBJ1-2, with TRBD1 as a possible D gene (5 bases). The CDR3 sequence is 13 residues long. Trimming removed 2 bases from V and 7 bases from J, with 11 bases in between. The germline CDR1 and CDR2 sequences are MNHEY and SMNVEV (reference sequence). The CDR3 bases are TGTGCCAGCAGTTTAACGAGGGGTGGTGGCTACACCTTC. This encodes CASSLTRGGGYTF.

The V and J genes are TRBV7-9 and TRBJ2-7, with TRBD1 matching 8 bases. The junction had 8 bases not matched to a gene; V was cut back by 5 bases and J by 2 bases. Germline V gene sequence: CDR1 SEHNR, CDR2 FQNEAQ (reference sequence). The CDR3 has 15 amino acids. CDR3 nucleotides: TGTGCCAGCAGCCCCTTGACAGGGGCACCCTACGAGCAGTACTTC. This codes for CASSPLTGAPYEQYF.

This clonotype was recorded a few times. V and J are TRBV7-9 and TRBJ1-1; the D is unclear. Germline CDR1 reads SEHNR; CDR2 reads FQNEAQ (reference sequence). V lost 5 bases, J lost 0 bases, and 13 bases lay in between. The CDR3 consists of 15 residues. The CDR3 region is CASSGPRVLNTEAFF. The CDR3 coding sequence is TGTGCCAGCAGCGGTCCAAGGGTGCTGAACACTGAAGCTTTCTTT.

J is TRBJ2-4 and V is TRBV7-3, with D tentatively TRBD2 (5 bases). The CDR3 has 11 residues. The V end lost 5 bases, the J end lost 13 bases, and 12 bases lay between the germline ends. Per germline, CDR1 SGHTA and CDR2 FQGTGA. The chain's CDR3 is CASSPAEAQYF. The CDR3 DNA reads TGTGCCAGCAGCCCAGCGGAGGCCCAGTACTTC.

In its sample, this clonotype was seen many times. The chain joins TRBV7-3 to TRBJ2-1; possible D gene TRBD2, 7 bases. Per germline, CDR1 SGHTA and CDR2 FQGTGA. The CDR3 runs to 15 residues. V lost 2 bases and J lost 7, with 15 bases in between. The CDR3 bases are TGTGCCAGCAGCTTAGCAGCAGGGGAGGGAAATGAGCAGTTCTTC. Translating it yields CASSLAAGEGNEQFF. Filled out from reference TRBV7-3 and TRBJ2-1, the complete variable domain reads GAGVSQTPSNKVTEKGKYVELRCDPISGHTALYWYRQSLGQGPEFLIYFQGTGAADDSGLPNDRFFAVRPEGSVSTLKIQRTERGDSAVYLCASSLAAGEGNEQFFGPGTRLTVL.

The V call is TRBV20-1, the J call TRBJ1-5, with 8 bases aligning to TRBD1. The V segment lost 6 bases and the J segment 1 base; nucleotides outside the gene matches: 8. CDR1 is DFQATT, CDR2 SNEGSKA, per germline (reference sequence). CDR3 size: 15 residues. The CDR3 is CSAASTGGSNQPQHF. The CDR3 DNA sequence: TGCAGTGCCGCCTCTACAGGGGGAAGCAATCAGCCCCAGCATTTT.

This clonotype was recorded only once. The V gene is TRBV7-2, the J gene TRBJ1-5, with D perhaps matching TRBD1 (5 bases). Germline V gene sequence: CDR1 SGHTA, CDR2 FQGNSA. The germline V and J ends were trimmed by 1 base and 0 bases, with 7 bases remaining between them. The CDR3 is 15 amino acids. The CDR3 loop is CTSSLDRLSNQPQHF. CDR3 nucleotides: TGTACCAGCAGCTTAGACAGGCTTAGCAATCAGCCCCAGCATTTT.

V gene TRBV27 combines with J gene TRBJ2-3; no clear D. Germline CDR1 reads MNHEY; CDR2 reads SMNVEV (reference sequence). This CDR3 has 14 residues. V was clipped by 5 bases and J by 2 bases, with 11 bases between them. CDR3 protein: CASSPTEITDTQYF. The CDR3 nucleotides read TGTGCCAGCAGTCCTACAGAGATCACAGATACGCAGTATTTT.

This clonotype was seen only a few times. CDR3 coding DNA: TGCAGCGTTGAAGATCCAGCGGGAAGAGCCGGGGCCAACGTCCTGACTTTC. Amino acids: CSVEDPAGRAGANVLTF. The rearrangement joins TRBV29-1 to TRBJ2-6; 7 positions match TRBD2. Germline V gene lookup returns CDR1 SQVTM and CDR2 ANQGSEA. V lost 0 bases and J lost 4; bases outside the gene matches: 9. This CDR3 is 17 amino acids long. Based on the CDR3 plus reference TRBV29-1 and TRBJ2-6, the full variable domain is SAVISQKPSRDICQRGTSLTIQCQVDSQVTMMFWYRQQPGQSLTLIATANQGSEATYESGFVIDKFPISRPNLTFSTLTVSNMSPEDSSIYLCSVEDPAGRAGANVLTFGAGSRLTVL.

This sequence joins TRBV12-3 or TRBV12-4 and TRBJ1-1, with D hard to call. Trimming removed 3 bases from V and 7 bases from J, with 15 bases in between. CDR3 length: 14 residues. In DNA form, the CDR3 reads TGTGCCAGCAGTTTGGGTTTGGCGGGAGATGAAGCTTTCTTT. Residues: CASSLGLAGDEAFF.

This clonotype was seen more than once but under ten times. CDR3 region: CAISESTLNYEQYF. Here the CDR3 DNA reads TGTGCCATCAGTGAGTCGACACTGAACTACGAGCAGTACTTC. V is TRBV10-3 and J is TRBJ2-4; D is uncertain. Matching the DNA end better, TRBJ2-7 makes the J call doubtful. The CDR3 has 14 residues. Germline values: CDR1 ENHRY, CDR2 SYGVKD.

This clonotype was seen many times. The chain couples TRBV7-2 to TRBJ2-7; D is possibly TRBD2 (6 bases). V was shortened by 8 bases and J by 0 bases, with 17 bases between the two germline ends. The CDR3 is 15 residues long. Germline CDR1 and CDR2: SGHTA and FQGNSA. The CDR3 sequence is CASSAQAGISYEQYF. DNA for the CDR3: TGTGCCAGCTCAGCCCAGGCGGGGATCTCCTACGAGCAGTACTTC.

This CDR3 is CSARGPGGGTDTQYF. Here the CDR3 DNA reads TGCAGTGCCCGGGGTCCCGGGGGTGGCACAGATACGCAGTATTTT. The chain joins TRBV20-1 to TRBJ2-3, with a possible D match to TRBD2 (6 bases). The germline V gene has CDR1 DFQATT and CDR2 SNEGSKA (reference sequence). V was clipped by 6 bases and J by 1 base, with 17 bases between them. This CDR3 region has 15 residues.

This clonotype has a handful of counts. The chain uses TRBV7-3 and TRBJ1-6; no firm D call. CDR3 size: 14 residues. The germline V gene encodes CDR1 SGHTA and CDR2 FQGTGA. V lost 2 bases to trimming and J lost 9 bases, with 11 bases between them. CDR3 DNA: TGTGCCAGCAGCTTAGGGTCTGTCGGTTCACCCCTCCACTTT. It yields the protein CASSLGSVGSPLHF. The entire variable domain, with the rest obtained from reference TRBV7-3 and TRBJ1-6, is as follows: GAGVSQTPSNKVTEKGKYVELRCDPISGHTALYWYRQSLGQGPEFLIYFQGTGAADDSGLPNDRFFAVRPEGSVSTLKIQRTERGDSAVYLCASSLGSVGSPLHFGNGTRLTVT.

This clonotype was counted only a few times. An end of the junction does not agree with germline; a read error may underlie this. In nucleotides, the CDR3 is TGTGCCGGCAGTTTAGTTGGAGGGGGCGGTCAGCCCCAGCATTTT. It yields the protein CAGSLVGGGGQPQHF. This chain links TRBV12-3 or TRBV12-4 with TRBJ1-5; 7 nucleotides align to TRBD1. This CDR3 comprises 15 residues.

On this clonotype itself: This may arise from a read error, as a much more abundant clone is one base away. The V gene is TRBV4-2, the J gene TRBJ2-7, with a possible D match to TRBD1 (5 bases). The germline V gene has CDR1 LGHNA and CDR2 YNFKEQ. The V gene lost 4 bases and the J gene lost 0 bases, with 10 bases spanning the gap. This CDR3 has 14 amino acids. CDR3: CASSRGTRSYEQYF. CDR3 coding DNA: TGTGCCAGCAGCCGGGGCACGCGCTCCTACGAGCAGTACTTC.

Worth noting for this clonotype: This may arise from a read error, as a much more abundant clone is one base away. V is TRBV20-1 and J is TRBJ1-2, with D unresolved. Between the trimmed V and J ends, which lost 4 bases and 3 bases, there was a span of 9 bases. This CDR3 is built from 12 residues. Germline V lookup: CDR1 DFQATT, CDR2 SNEGSKA (reference sequence). CDR3 amino acids: CSAIAGDYGYTF. In nucleotides, the CDR3 is TGCAGTGCTATAGCTGGAGACTATGGCTACACCTTC.

To note about this clonotype: This may arise from a read error, as a much more abundant clone is one base away. This chain connects TRBV14 to TRBJ2-7; unclear D gene. The CDR3 length is 10 residues. The germline V and J ends were trimmed by 7 bases and 3 bases, with 4 bases remaining between them. Germline CDR1 SGHDN, CDR2 FVKESK. Written as DNA, the CDR3 is TGTGCCAGCAACTACTACGAGCAGTACTTC. Translation gives CASNYYEQYF.

Note on this clonotype: A clone one base away is much larger, so this may be a read error. This chain connects TRBV29-1 to TRBJ2-1; D gene uncertain. This CDR3 has 12 residues. Germline V gene lookup returns CDR1 SQVTM and CDR2 ANQGSEA. V dropped 6 bases and J dropped 10 bases, with 16 bases sitting between them. The CDR3: CSVVRSSYEQFF. In DNA, the CDR3 is TGCAGCGTGGTCAGGAGCTCCTACGAGCAGTTCTTC.

A few counts support this clonotype. The chain couples TRBV28 to TRBJ1-1; tentative D call: TRBD1 (5 bases). CDR3 size: 11 residues. V lost 5 bases, J lost 8 bases, and 9 bases lay in between. Germline V gene data show CDR1 as MDHEN and CDR2 as SYDVKM. CDR3 in amino acids: CASSVRGEAFF. CDR3 coding DNA: TGTGCCAGCAGTGTACGGGGGGAAGCTTTCTTT.

The gene calls are TRBV14 and TRBJ2-1; tentatively, D is TRBD1 (5 bases). V lost 1 base and J 0 bases, leaving 10 bases between the germline ends. Germline V CDR1 and CDR2: SGHDN, FVKESK. The CDR3 covers 16 residues. The CDR3 is CASSQVAQGSYNEQFF. CDR3 DNA sequence: TGTGCCAGCAGCCAAGTCGCCCAGGGCTCCTACAATGAGCAGTTCTTC.

Worth noting for this clonotype: This sequence may be a read error, since a much larger clone differs from it by one base. V is TRBV6-2 or TRBV6-3 and J is TRBJ1-1; D is undetermined. This CDR3 is 13 amino acids long. Trimming shortened V by 5 bases and J by 0 bases, and 7 bases separated the two germline ends. Germline V gene data show CDR1 as MNHEY and CDR2 as SVGEGT. Written as DNA, the CDR3 is TGTGCCAGCAGTCGGAAGTTGAACACTGAAGCTTTCTTT. Its translation is CASSRKLNTEAFF.

A note on this clonotype: One end of the junction does not line up with germline, which may come from a read error. The chain employs TRBV5-1 and TRBJ2-1, with TRBD2 matching over 8 bases. Per the germline V gene, CDR1 is SGHRS and CDR2 is YFSETQ. This CDR3 is 14 amino acids long. The CDR3 DNA follows: TGCGCCGGCAGCTTGGCGACTAGCGACAATGAGCAGTTCTTC. The encoded protein is CAGSLATSDNEQFF.

The chain recombines TRBV5-1 with TRBJ2-7; tentatively, D is TRBD2 (7 bases). Trimming left V 1 base short and J 1 base short, with 12 bases between. The germline gives CDR1 SGHRS, CDR2 YFSETQ. This CDR3 has 15 residues. CDR3 sequence: CASSLSRGASYEQYF. The DNA for the CDR3 is TGCGCCAGCAGCTTGAGTCGGGGGGCGTCCTACGAGCAGTACTTC.